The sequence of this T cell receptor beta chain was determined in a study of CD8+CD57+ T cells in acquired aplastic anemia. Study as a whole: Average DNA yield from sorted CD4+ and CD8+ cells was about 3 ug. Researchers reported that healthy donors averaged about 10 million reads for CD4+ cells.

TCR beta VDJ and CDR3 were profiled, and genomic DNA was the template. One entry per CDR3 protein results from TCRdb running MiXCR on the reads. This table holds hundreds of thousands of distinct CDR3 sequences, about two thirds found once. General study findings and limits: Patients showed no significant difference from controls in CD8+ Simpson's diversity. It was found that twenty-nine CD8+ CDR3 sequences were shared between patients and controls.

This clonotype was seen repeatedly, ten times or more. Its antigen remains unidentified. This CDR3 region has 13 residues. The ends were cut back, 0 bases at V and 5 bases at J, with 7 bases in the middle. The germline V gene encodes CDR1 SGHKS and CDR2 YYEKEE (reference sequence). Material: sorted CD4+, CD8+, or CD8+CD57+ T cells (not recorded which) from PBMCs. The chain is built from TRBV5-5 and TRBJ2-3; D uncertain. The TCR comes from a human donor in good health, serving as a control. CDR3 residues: CASSLEARDTQYF. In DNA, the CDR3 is TGTGCCAGCAGCTTGGAGGCTCGAGATACGCAGTATTTT.